These 6 T cell receptor beta chains came from one sample sequenced in a study of shared clonotypes between healthy human individuals. Naive CD8 cells comprised CD45RO-negative, CCR7-positively selected cells, excluding terminally differentiated effector memory CD45RA+ cells. Assay: immunoSEQ multiplex PCR; the TCRdb copy retains only in-frame clones and omits some. Of 600,000 or so clones listed, about 98% are singletons. Material for sequencing was naive CD8+ T cells sorted from blood. Receptors originate from a man aged 30-40 years in good health.

The V gene is TRBV14, the J gene TRBJ2-1; 7 positions match TRBD2. V trimming: 5 bases; J trimming: 3 bases; junction bases outside the gene matches: 16. This CDR3 has 18 residues. Germline V gene data show CDR1 as SGHDN and CDR2 as FVKESK. CDR3 residues: CASSSRGLREGHYNEQFF. CDR3 sequence (DNA): TGTGCCAGCAGCTCCCGAGGTTTGAGGGAGGGCCACTACAATGAGCAGTTCTTC.

The chain carries TRBV7-8 and TRBJ2-5; the D is unclear. The V end lost 6 bases, the J end lost 0 bases, and 11 bases lay between the germline ends. The length of the CDR3 is 14 residues. CDR1 is SGHVS and CDR2 is FQNEAQ in the germline V gene. The CDR3 is CASSRRLYQETQYF. The CDR3, as DNA: TGTGCCAGCAGTCGACGGTTGTACCAAGAGACCCAGTACTTC.

On this clone: At the DNA level, this CDR3 is encoded by other sequences in the same sample as well. The V call is TRBV7-9, the J call TRBJ1-3; D remains unclear. The germline CDR1 and CDR2 sequences are SEHNR and FQNEAQ (reference sequence). The CDR3 length is 14 residues. Trimming removed 2 bases from V and 0 bases from J, with 5 bases in between. The CDR3 sequence: CASSLISSGNTIYF. CDR3 DNA: TGTGCCAGCAGCTTAATTAGCTCTGGAAACACCATATATTTT.

J is TRBJ2-5 and V is TRBV11-2; 10 bases match TRBD2. Germline V gene sequence: CDR1 SGHAT, CDR2 FQNNGV. The V and J ends lost 1 base and 3 bases, in that order; junction bases with no gene match: 8. The CDR3 has 17 residues. The CDR3 DNA sequence: TGTGCCAGCAGCTTAGGGACCTTAGCGGGAGGTGAAGAGACCCAGTACTTC. It specifies CASSLGTLAGGEETQYF.

The chain links TRBV4-1 to TRBJ2-1; 8 nucleotides align to TRBD2. The CDR3 extends over 17 amino acids. Looked up from germline, CDR1 is MGHRA and CDR2 is YSYEKL. Unmatched junction bases numbered 8, after V lost 2 bases and J lost 2 bases. The CDR3 reads CASSQLSAGVTYNEQFF. In DNA form, the CDR3 reads TGCGCCAGCAGCCAACTTTCAGCGGGAGTTACCTACAATGAGCAGTTCTTC.

The chain has TRBV27 and TRBJ1-2; the match to TRBD1 covers 7 bases. V lost 1 base, J lost 3 bases, and 11 bases stayed unmatched. The CDR3 contains 17 residues. The germline V gene encodes CDR1 MNHEY and CDR2 SMNVEV (reference sequence). CDR3 sequence reads: CASSLYPGTVLDYGYTF. For the CDR3, the DNA is TGTGCCAGCAGTTTATACCCCGGGACAGTACTTGACTATGGCTACACCTTC.